The 11 T cell receptor beta chains reported below all come from one sample, sequenced in a study of technical replicates of blood from a handful of donors. Measured with immunoSEQ multiplex PCR; TCRdb has only the in-frame clones, and not every one. The data hold tens of thousands of clones, with approximately 94% observed a single time. Material: T cells isolated from PBMCs. Receptor source: a human donor in good health.

This chain links TRBV7-2 with TRBJ2-3; possibly TRBD1 for D (6 bases). The CDR3 length is 16 residues. Germline V CDR1 and CDR2: SGHTA, FQGNSA. Trimming stripped 5 bases from V and 0 bases from J, with 15 bases between. DNA for the CDR3: TGTGCCAGCAGCCCATACTCGGGACACAGCACAGATACGCAGTATTTT. It translates to CASSPYSGHSTDTQYF.

This chain joins TRBV28 and TRBJ1-1; a possible D gene is TRBD1 (5 bases). V was shortened by 3 bases and J by 3 bases, with 14 bases between the two germline ends. Germline lookup yields CDR1 MDHEN and CDR2 SYDVKM. The CDR3 totals 15 residues. The DNA of the CDR3 is TGTGCCAGCAGTTTTAGCGGGGGATGGGACACTGAAGCTTTCTTT. Protein sequence: CASSFSGGWDTEAFF. The full variable domain, with the rest looked up from reference TRBV28 and TRBJ1-1, is DVKVTQSSRYLVKRTGEKVFLECVQDMDHENMFWYRQDPGLGLRLIYFSYDVKMKEKGDIPEGYSVSREKKERFSLILESASTNQTSMYLCASSFSGGWDTEAFFGQGTRLTVV.

The rearrangement uses TRBV30 and TRBJ2-7; D is undetermined. V dropped 1 base and J dropped 0 bases, with 7 bases sitting between them. This CDR3 is built from 13 residues. Germline V gives CDR1 GTSNPN, CDR2 SVGIG (reference sequence). The CDR3, as DNA: TGTGCCTGGAGTGGCGCGAGCTCCTACGAGCAGTACTTC. It specifies CAWSGASSYEQYF.

The chain uses TRBV5-1 and TRBJ1-2; 7 bases fit TRBD1. There are 13 residues in the CDR3. Per germline, CDR1 SGHRS and CDR2 YFSETQ. J was trimmed by 8 bases and V by 4 bases; bases with no gene match: 8. CDR3 sequence: CASSIGQEGGYTF. CDR3 DNA: TGCGCCAGCAGCATCGGACAGGAGGGGGGCTACACCTTC.

J is TRBJ1-1 and V is TRBV27, with 7 nucleotides matching TRBD1. The length of the CDR3 is 14 residues. The V and J ends lost 3 bases and 1 base, in that order; junction bases with no gene match: 2. Germline CDR1 is MNHEY and CDR2 is SMNVEV (reference sequence). CDR3: CASSFHRGNTEAFF. The DNA of the CDR3 is TGTGCCAGCAGTTTCCACAGGGGGAACACTGAAGCTTTCTTT.

This sequence joins TRBV5-1 and TRBJ1-2, with 11 bases fitting TRBD1. The trim removed 4 bases at V and 6 bases at J, leaving 8 bases unmatched. The CDR3 spans 15 residues. CDR1 and CDR2 from the germline V gene are SGHRS and YFSETQ. The CDR3: CASSRPGQGEDGYTF. DNA for the CDR3: TGCGCCAGCAGCCGACCGGGACAGGGGGAGGATGGCTACACCTTC. The complete variable domain, with remaining parts taken from reference TRBV5-1 and TRBJ1-2, reads KAGVTQTPRYLIKTRGQQVTLSCSPISGHRSVSWYQQTPGQGLQFLFEYFSETQRNKGNFPGRFSGRQFSNSRSEMNVSTLELGDSALYLCASSRPGQGEDGYTFGSGTRLTVV.

CDR3: CASSPLAEGGRSYEQYF. The CDR3 DNA sequence: TGTGCCAGCTCACCTTTGGCGGAAGGAGGCCGCTCCTACGAGCAGTACTTC. The V call is TRBV18, the J call TRBJ2-7; perhaps TRBD2 as D (5 bases). CDR1 KGHSH and CDR2 LQKENI come from the germline V gene. V lost 3 bases to trimming and J lost 0 bases, with 18 bases between them. The CDR3 runs to 17 residues.

The chain carries TRBV6-1 and TRBJ1-2; perhaps TRBD1 as D (5 bases). The ends were cut back, 2 bases at V and 3 bases at J, with 10 bases in the middle. The length of the CDR3 is 14 residues. Germline CDR1 MNHNS, CDR2 SASEGT. DNA of the CDR3: TGTGCCAGCAGTGAATTGGGAGGGGACTATGGCTACACCTTC. Residues: CASSELGGDYGYTF.

The chain has TRBV6-5 and TRBJ2-5, with D unresolved. The V end was cut by 4 bases, the J end by 3 bases, with 3 bases between. The CDR3 spans 11 residues. CDR1 and CDR2 (germline): MNHEY, SVGAGI. As DNA, the CDR3 is TGTGCCAGCAGTTCCGAAGAGACCCAGTACTTC. Translation: CASSSEETQYF.

The chain combines TRBV6-4 with TRBJ2-3, with 7 bases lining up with TRBD2. J gave up 3 bases and V 0 bases, and 0 bases lay outside the gene matches. CDR1 is MRHNA and CDR2 is SNTAGT in the germline V gene. CDR3 length: 14 residues. The CDR3 sequence is CASSDSRETDTQYF. CDR3 nucleotides: TGTGCCAGCAGTGACTCGCGGGAGACAGATACGCAGTATTTT.

V is TRBV5-5 and J is TRBJ1-1; D is undetermined. This CDR3 comprises 13 residues. Germline V gene data show CDR1 as SGHKS and CDR2 as YYEKEE (reference sequence). Trimming left V 1 base short and J 5 bases short, with 9 bases between. For the CDR3, the DNA is TGTGCCAGCAGCTTGAGAATCGGTACTGAAGCTTTCTTT. Its translation is CASSLRIGTEAFF.